This entry concerns a single TCR beta chain. Random hexamers were used to reverse transcribe the RNA input (roughly 0.5 to 1 ug). TCRdb re-called the immunoSEQ multiplex PCR reads with MiXCR, one entry per CDR3 protein. This table holds about 94,000 distinct CDR3 sequences, 85% to 95% found once. This record belongs to a study of CD8 T cells in Susac syndrome. The CDR3 is 16 residues long. The specimen sequenced was CD4+ T cells from PBMCs. V and J are TRBV21-1 and TRBJ2-7; the D call TRBD1 from the table was never checked on the DNA. TRBV21-1 counts as a pseudogene. This sequence was found in a human donor with Susac syndrome. Written as DNA, the CDR3 is TGTGCCAGCAGCAAAGGAGGGACAGCCCGACCCTACGAGCAGTACTTC. The encoded protein is CASSKGGTARPYEQYF.